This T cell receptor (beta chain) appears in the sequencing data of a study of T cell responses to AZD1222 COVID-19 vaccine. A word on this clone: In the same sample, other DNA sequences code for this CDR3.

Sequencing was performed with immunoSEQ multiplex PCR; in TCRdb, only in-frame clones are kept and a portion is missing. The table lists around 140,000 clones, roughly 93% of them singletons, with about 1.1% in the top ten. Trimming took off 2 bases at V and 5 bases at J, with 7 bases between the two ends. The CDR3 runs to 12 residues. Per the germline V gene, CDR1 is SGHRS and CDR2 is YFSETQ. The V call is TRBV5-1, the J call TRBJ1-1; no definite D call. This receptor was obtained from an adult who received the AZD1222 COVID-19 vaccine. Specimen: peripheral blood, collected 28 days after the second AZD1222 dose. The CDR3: CASSLVGTEAFF. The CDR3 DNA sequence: TGCGCCAGCAGCTTAGTCGGGACTGAAGCTTTCTTT.